This T cell receptor beta chain comes out of a study of blood T cell dynamics during melanoma immunotherapy. The assay was immunoSEQ multiplex PCR, and TCRdb's table has in-frame clones only and misses some. The sample holds about 7,600 clones, about 83% seen once. The CDR3 has 17 residues. CDR1 and CDR2 (germline): SNHLY, FYNNEI. V lost 7 bases, J lost 1 base, and 22 bases lay in between. The time point was: week 3, after first cycle of checkpoint inhibitor. This specimen consisted of blood, obtained from a patient treated with checkpoint blockade. This sequence was found in a human donor with melanoma. This chain links TRBV2 with TRBJ1-1; D is possibly TRBD1 (6 bases). The CDR3 coding sequence is TGTGCCAGCAATACCCCCAGTGGGGGCGCGAGGAACACTGAAGCTTTCTTT. This encodes CASNTPSGGARNTEAFF.